Listed below are T cell receptor beta chains from one sample, sequenced in a study of T cell responses to AZD1222 COVID-19 vaccine. Here immunoSEQ multiplex PCR was the method, and the copy in TCRdb shows in-frame clones only, minus some. The table has some 110,000 clones, more than 75% seen once. This sample comprised peripheral blood, obtained 28 days after the second AZD1222 dose. Receptors originate from an adult who received the AZD1222 COVID-19 vaccine. Both conserved end residues are part of each CDR3. The order of the fields is J gene, D gene, clone size, V gene, CDR3 protein, CDR3 DNA. The D gene is left open where the match is weak. The size field is filled for only some rows; it gives once, few, many or a size class.

TRBJ1-4,NA,NA,TRBV29-1,CSVELNGGKLFF,TGCAGCGTTGAGTTGAATGGAGGAAAACTGTTTTTT
TRBJ1-5,TRBD1,NA,TRBV2,CASSVEGTGNQPQHF,TGTGCCAGCAGTGTGGAGGGGACAGGTAATCAGCCCCAGCATTTT
TRBJ1-2,TRBD1,NA,TRBV19,CASSIVPTGNYGYTF,TGTGCCAGTAGTATAGTACCGACAGGGAACTATGGCTACACCTTC
TRBJ1-6,NA,NA,TRBV5-1,CASSFRDQRGDSPLHF,TGCGCCAGCAGCTTCCGGGATCAGAGGGGAGATTCACCCCTCCACTTT
TRBJ2-2,NA,NA,TRBV11-3,CASSLIGTGELFF,TGTGCCAGCAGCTTAATTGGGACCGGGGAGCTGTTTTTT
TRBJ2-5,NA,NA,TRBV7-2,CASSRETQYF,TGTGCCAGCAGCCGGGAGACCCAGTACTTC
TRBJ2-3,NA,NA,TRBV5-1,CASSQGRSTDTQYF,TGCGCCAGCAGCCAAGGACGGAGCACAGATACGCAGTATTTT
TRBJ1-2,NA,NA,TRBV9,CASSPEGLPYDYGYTF,TGTGCCAGCAGCCCGGAGGGTCTCCCCTACGACTATGGCTACACCTTC
TRBJ1-2,NA,NA,TRBV6-5,CASRGNSNYGYTF,TGTGCCAGCAGGGGTAATTCTAACTATGGCTACACCTTC
TRBJ2-3,TRBD1,NA,TRBV11-1,CASSSGTGAFTDTQYF,TGTGCCAGCAGCTCCGGGACAGGGGCCTTCACAGATACGCAGTATTTT
TRBJ2-7,TRBD1,NA,TRBV7-9,CASSPGTGVVYEQYF,TGTGCCAGCAGCCCCGGGACAGGAGTTGTCTACGAGCAGTACTTC
TRBJ2-5,NA,NA,TRBV3-1/TRBV3-2,CASSGFQETQYF,TGTGCCAGCAGTGGCTTCCAAGAGACCCAGTACTTC
TRBJ2-7,TRBD1,NA,TRBV3-1/TRBV3-2,CASSHPDRAGDEQYF,TGTGCCAGCAGCCACCCCGACAGGGCTGGCGACGAGCAGTACTTC
TRBJ2-3,TRBD2,NA,TRBV5-6,CASSLAWTSGRDTDTQYF,TGTGCCAGCAGCTTGGCCTGGACTAGCGGGAGGGATACGGATACGCAGTATTTT
TRBJ2-5,TRBD2,NA,TRBV4-1,CASSLRGNIAGLRETQYF,TGCGCCAGCAGCCTGAGGGGAAATATAGCGGGCCTACGAGAGACCCAGTACTTC
TRBJ2-7,NA,NA,TRBV7-9,CASSPVGAEQYF,TGTGCCAGCAGCCCGGTGGGGGCAGAGCAGTACTTC
TRBJ2-5,TRBD1,NA,TRBV5-4,CASSFRTGQETQYF,TGTGCCAGCAGCTTCCGGACAGGACAAGAGACCCAGTACTTC
TRBJ2-5,TRBD1,NA,TRBV5-1,CASSWTGPQTQYF,TGCGCCAGCAGCTGGACAGGGCCCCAGACCCAGTACTTC
TRBJ2-2,TRBD1,NA,TRBV6-4,CASSETGGASGELFF,TGTGCCAGCAGTGAGACAGGGGGCGCCTCCGGGGAGCTGTTTTTT
TRBJ1-2,NA,NA,TRBV28,CASSFEAGNGYTF,TGTGCCAGCAGTTTCGAGGCAGGGAATGGCTACACCTTC
TRBJ1-4,NA,NA,TRBV4-2,CASSQDGAGLGSDEKLFF,TGTGCCAGCAGCCAAGACGGAGCAGGGTTGGGGTCTGATGAAAAACTGTTTTTT
TRBJ2-7,NA,NA,TRBV7-8,CASSLPQTSPSYEQYF,TGTGCCAGCAGCCTTCCGCAGACCAGCCCCTCCTACGAGCAGTACTTC
TRBJ2-3,TRBD2,NA,TRBV5-1,CASSGDRLAGVDTQYF,TGCGCCAGCAGCGGCGATAGGCTAGCGGGGGTAGATACGCAGTATTTT
TRBJ2-7,NA,NA,TRBV15,CATSRDTEQYF,TGTGCCACCAGCAGAGATACCGAGCAGTACTTC
TRBJ2-7,TRBD2,once,TRBV30,CAWSGNPSGAYEQYF,TGTGCCTGGAGCGGTAACCCTAGCGGCGCGTACGAGCAGTACTTC
TRBJ2-2,TRBD2,NA,TRBV11-3,CASSPRTSVAANTGELFF,TGTGCCAGCAGCCCCCGGACTAGCGTCGCCGCGAACACCGGGGAGCTGTTTTTT
TRBJ2-7,TRBD2,NA,TRBV5-4,CASSRGTSGSSYEQYF,TGTGCCAGCAGCAGAGGGACTAGCGGGAGCTCCTACGAGCAGTACTTC
TRBJ2-4,NA,NA,TRBV28,CASTGPAKNIQYF,TGTGCCAGCACGGGACCAGCCAAAAACATTCAGTACTTC
TRBJ2-6,NA,NA,TRBV11-2,CASSLAGTGANVLTF,TGTGCCAGCAGCTTAGCCGGGACTGGGGCCAACGTCCTGACTTTC
TRBJ1-5,TRBD1,NA,TRBV15,CATSRETGPYQPQHF,TGTGCCACCAGCAGAGAGACAGGGCCGTATCAGCCCCAGCATTTT
TRBJ2-1,TRBD2,once,TRBV4-2,CASSQVAGGLNEQFF,TGTGCCAGCAGCCAGGTAGCGGGAGGGCTCAATGAGCAGTTCTTC
TRBJ1-1,NA,NA,TRBV24-1,CATRRGAEAFF,TGTGCCACCAGGCGGGGTGCTGAAGCTTTCTTT
TRBJ2-5,NA,NA,TRBV11-3,CASSIGQSETQYF,TGTGCCAGCAGCATCGGACAGAGTGAGACCCAGTACTTC
TRBJ2-6,NA,NA,TRBV12-5,CASGLAITNSGANVLTF,TGTGCTAGTGGTTTGGCTATCACGAACTCTGGGGCCAACGTCCTGACTTTC
TRBJ1-5,NA,NA,TRBV25-1,CASSEFGGSNQPQHF,TGTGCCAGCAGTGAATTCGGGGGCAGTAATCAGCCCCAGCATTTT
TRBJ1-3,TRBD1,NA,TRBV19,CASNPTGGARGNTIYF,TGTGCCAGTAACCCCACAGGGGGCGCGAGAGGAAACACCATATATTTT
TRBJ2-3,NA,NA,TRBV29-1,CSARHTDTQYF,TGCAGCGCTCGACACACAGATACGCAGTATTTT
TRBJ2-4,NA,NA,TRBV3-1/TRBV3-2,CASSAGFDVAKNIQYF,TGTGCCAGCAGCGCGGGCTTCGATGTAGCCAAAAACATTCAGTACTTC
TRBJ2-3,NA,NA,TRBV5-6,CASSLETGISTDTQYF,TGTGCCAGCAGCTTGGAAACAGGAATTAGCACAGATACGCAGTATTTT
TRBJ1-1,NA,once,TRBV7-9,CASSLPNLEEQAFF,TGTGCCAGCAGCTTACCGAACTTGGAAGAACAAGCTTTCTTT
TRBJ1-5,NA,NA,TRBV27,CASRESQSNQPQHF,TGTGCCAGCAGAGAAAGCCAGAGCAATCAGCCCCAGCATTTT
TRBJ2-1,TRBD2,NA,TRBV10-3,CAISDGTSGSPSRGNEQFF,TGTGCCATCAGTGATGGGACTAGCGGGAGTCCGTCACGAGGGAATGAGCAGTTCTTC
TRBJ2-3,TRBD1,NA,TRBV24-1,CATSPGDRDTDTQYF,TGTGCCACCAGTCCAGGGGACAGGGACACAGATACGCAGTATTTT